Listed here are 14 T cell receptor beta chains from one sample, sequenced in a study of T cells after yellow fever vaccination. TCRdb called the 5' RACE reads again in MiXCR, with one record for every CDR3 protein. The table shows tens of thousands of distinct CDR3 sequences, with over 6.5% occurring only once. Specimen: CD8+ T cells sorted from PBMCs, collected approximately 40 days after the first yellow fever vaccination. The receptors originated from a young man who received the YFV17D yellow fever vaccine.

This clonotype was counted many times. The rearrangement uses TRBV6-5 and TRBJ2-5, with 12 bases that match TRBD2. The CDR3 totals 15 residues. Germline assignment: CDR1 MNHEY and CDR2 SVGAGI. After removal of 3 bases from V and 4 bases from J, the junction contained 3 bases not matched to a gene. CDR3 residues: CASSYAGLAGETQYF. In DNA, the CDR3 is TGTGCCAGCAGTTATGCGGGACTAGCGGGAGAGACCCAGTACTTC.

In its sample, this clonotype was seen a few times. The chain carries TRBV5-4 and TRBJ2-7; 10 positions match TRBD1. This CDR3 region has 15 residues. The J segment lost 2 bases and the V segment lost 4 bases, leaving 6 bases of the junction unmatched. The germline CDR1 and CDR2 sequences are SGHNT and YYREEE (reference sequence). CDR3 in amino acids: CASSVPGTGAYEQYF. The CDR3 nucleotides read TGTGCCAGCAGCGTGCCCGGGACAGGGGCCTACGAGCAGTACTTC.

This chain connects TRBV11-2 to TRBJ1-3; maybe TRBD1 (6 bases). CDR1 and CDR2 from the germline V gene are SGHAT and FQNNGV. The V gene lost 1 base and the J gene lost 3 bases, with 13 bases spanning the gap. The CDR3 loop spans 16 amino acids. As DNA, the CDR3 is TGTGCCAGCAGCTTAGGGATGGGGGCAAGTGGAAACACCATATATTTT. This sequence encodes CASSLGMGASGNTIYF.

The V and J genes are TRBV7-8 and TRBJ2-7; 9 bases align to TRBD2. The CDR3 length is 15 residues. Trimming cost V 2 bases and J 2 bases; bases outside gene matches: 4. Germline CDR1 SGHVS, CDR2 FQNEAQ. The CDR3 DNA follows: TGTGCCAGCAGCTTAATAGCGGGGGCGCCCTACGAGCAGTACTTC. Translating gives CASSLIAGAPYEQYF.

The rearrangement links TRBV29-1 to TRBJ1-6, with 7 nucleotides matching TRBD1. This CDR3 spans 13 amino acids. Germline CDR1 is SQVTM and CDR2 is ANQGSEA. After removal of 5 bases from V and 6 bases from J, the junction contained 4 bases not matched to a gene. This CDR3 reads CSVRDSTNSPLHF. The DNA for the CDR3 is TGCAGCGTTAGGGACAGCACTAATTCACCCCTCCACTTT.

This clonotype was observed a few times. CDR3 in DNA: TGTGCCGGGGACAGGGTCAACTACAATGAGCAGTTCTTC. This sequence encodes CAGDRVNYNEQFF. The genes are TRBV30 and TRBJ2-1; 9 positions match TRBD1. Germline-derived CDR1 and CDR2 are GTSNPN and SVGIG (reference sequence). This CDR3 has 13 residues. V lost 8 bases, J lost 3 bases, and 5 bases stayed unmatched. Filled out from reference TRBV30 and TRBJ2-1, the complete variable domain reads SQTIHQWPATLVQPVGSPLSLECTVEGTSNPNLYWYRQAAGRGLQLLFYSVGIGQISSEVPQNLSASRPQDRQFILSSKKLLLSDSGFYLCAGDRVNYNEQFFGPGTRLTVL.

This clonotype was detected ten times or more. The chain recombines TRBV7-9 with TRBJ2-7; 7 bases are a match to TRBD1. Looked up from germline, CDR1 is SEHNR and CDR2 is FQNEAQ (reference sequence). The CDR3 has 15 residues. V was pared by 8 bases and J by 0 bases, with 10 bases of the junction left unmatched. The chain's CDR3 is CASGTIQGSSYEQYF. The CDR3 DNA is TGTGCCAGCGGAACCATACAGGGGAGCTCCTACGAGCAGTACTTC.

Ten or more counts support this clonotype. The gene calls are TRBV28 and TRBJ1-3; possible D gene TRBD1, 5 bases. Germline V gene sequence: CDR1 MDHEN, CDR2 SYDVKM. The germline V and J ends were trimmed by 5 bases and 0 bases, with 11 bases remaining between them. This CDR3 contains 15 residues. The CDR3 DNA sequence: TGTGCCAGCAGTGTTCAGGGTCCCTCTGGAAACACCATATATTTT. It is translated as CASSVQGPSGNTIYF.

This clonotype was seen ten or more times. The CDR3 loop is CAWSVAGTHYYNEQFF. CDR3 sequence (DNA): TGTGCCTGGAGTGTAGCTGGGACTCACTACTACAATGAGCAGTTCTTC. This chain joins TRBV30 and TRBJ2-1; a weak D match, TRBD2 (6 bases). Germline lookup yields CDR1 GTSNPN and CDR2 SVGIG (reference sequence). CDR3 length equals 16 residues. Trimming shortened V by 0 bases and J by 3 bases, and 15 bases separated the two germline ends.

This clonotype was counted between two and nine times. V is TRBV29-1 and J is TRBJ2-3, with 8 bases identical to TRBD1. The CDR3 sequence is 14 residues long. Germline CDR1 and CDR2: SQVTM and ANQGSEA. Trimming removed 6 bases from V and 4 bases from J; junction bases left unmatched: 9. The CDR3 sequence: CSVEQGVLADTQYF. The CDR3 nucleotides read TGCAGCGTGGAACAGGGGGTCCTCGCAGATACGCAGTATTTT.

This clonotype has a count of ten or more. The J gene is TRBJ2-3, the V gene TRBV7-8; TRBD1 is a possible D gene (6 bases). The CDR3 extends over 19 amino acids. V lost 2 bases to trimming and J lost 2 bases, with 23 bases between them. From germline, CDR1 is SGHVS and CDR2 FQNEAQ. CDR3 nucleotides: TGTGCCAGCAGCTTACCCCCGGGACACACGGTACTTTACACAGATACGCAGTATTTT. Residues: CASSLPPGHTVLYTDTQYF.

There are many counts of this clonotype. The chain uses TRBV4-2 and TRBJ2-1; weak D call: TRBD1 (5 bases). Between the trimmed V and J ends, which lost 1 base and 8 bases, there was a span of 6 bases. Germline lookup yields CDR1 LGHNA and CDR2 YNFKEQ. This CDR3 is built from 12 residues. CDR3 amino acids: CASSQGTYEQFF. The CDR3 DNA is TGTGCCAGCAGCCAAGGGACATATGAGCAGTTCTTC.

This clonotype was picked up many times. The J gene is TRBJ1-1, the V gene TRBV6-5, with D unclear. Germline assignment: CDR1 MNHEY and CDR2 SVGAGI. V was cut by 2 bases and J by 8 bases, with 12 bases left in between. CDR3 size: 13 residues. CDR3 in DNA: TGTGCCAGCAGTTACCAACTTGGTGGAGAAGCTTTCTTT. The encoded protein is CASSYQLGGEAFF.

The chain has TRBV5-1 and TRBJ1-1, with TRBD1 matching over 9 bases. V lost 4 bases, J lost 5 bases, and 15 bases stayed unmatched. This CDR3 is 17 amino acids long. Germline CDR1 reads SGHRS; CDR2 reads YFSETQ. The CDR3 loop is CASSIRTGQGRRTEAFF. Here the CDR3 DNA reads TGCGCCAGCAGCATCCGAACTGGACAGGGGAGGAGGACTGAAGCTTTCTTT.